This entry is about one T cell receptor (beta chain). This sample stems from a study of T cells in Graves' hyperthyroidism and ophthalmopathy. Amplification yielded TCR beta CDR3 regions, with RNA transcripts as the source. First-round RT-PCR targeting the TCR CDR3 was performed with the HTBI primer set. TCRdb re-called the multiplex PCR reads with MiXCR, one entry per CDR3 protein. The sample carries over 650,000 distinct CDR3 sequences, 45% recorded once. The V gene's germline CDR1 is KGHDR and CDR2 SFDVKD. V was cut by 11 bases and J by 8 bases, with 14 bases left in between. This CDR3 is 12 amino acids long.

The V call is TRBV24-1, the J call TRBJ2-2; unclear D gene. Material: peripheral blood or thyroid tissue (not recorded which). The TCR originated in an adult man with Graves' disease, either hyperthyroidism or ophthalmopathy (not recorded which). In DNA, the CDR3 is TGTGCCAGCATTGGAAACTCTGGGGAGCTGTTTTTT. This gives the protein CASIGNSGELFF.